This entry features one TCR beta chain sequence. Its specificity is unknown. A read error may produce the germline difference seen at one junction end. Joint extraction of RNA and DNA used roughly 18-34 mg of bulk tissue that was unsorted. Surgery removed the patients' primary liver carcinoma. This sample was included in a study of tumor-infiltrating lymphocytes in primary liver carcinoma. Background on the study: Read depth, roughly 3.5 to 8 million productive TCRbeta reads, did not differ significantly between tissues.

The authors made TCR beta cDNA from around 500 ng total RNA with a constant-region primer. Slightly modified ARM-PCR, run as three nested multiplex PCR rounds, produced the TCR beta libraries. Rounds one and two of PCR, each of approximately 11 cycles, were primed with TRBV1-TRBV30 forward primers and a C-beta reverse primer. In TCRdb, the multiplex PCR reads were re-called with MiXCR into one record per CDR3 protein. The sample records roughly 190,000 distinct CDR3 sequences, approximately 86% being singletons. Germline loops: CDR1 SNHLY, CDR2 FYNNEI. CDR3 length: 15 residues. The study's findings and limits: Merely about 8-25% of top clones occurred in all five tumor regions. Blood had a significantly lower top-250-clone fraction than tumors did (p = 0.039).

The chain uses TRBV2 and TRBJ2-1; a weak D match, TRBD2 (7 bases). The sequenced material came from tumor tissue from primary liver carcinoma. The source of this sequence is a man aged 40-50 years with primary liver carcinoma and hepatitis B virus infection. CDR3 sequence: CAGSEGGGYHNEQFF. In DNA form, the CDR3 reads TGTGCCGGCAGTGAGGGGGGAGGGTACCACAATGAGCAGTTCTTC.